The rows below give T cell receptor beta chains drawn from one sample of a study of CD8 T cells in ankylosing spondylitis. MiXCR was run by TCRdb on the 5' RACE reads, yielding one entry per CDR3 protein. This sample has roughly 180,000 distinct CDR3 sequences, with roughly 13% found just once. Sequencing input: blood, either unsorted or a sorted T cell fraction (not recorded which). These receptors were collected from a female donor with ankylosing spondylitis or in good health (not recorded which). The CDR3 runs from the conserved cysteine through the conserved F or W. D genes are given only for firm matches. Clone size is stated in some rows and not others, as once, few, many or a class when expanded.

v_gene,d_gene,j_gene,abundance,CDR3aa,CDR3nt
TRBV29-1,.,TRBJ2-1,many,CSVDGASWGDEQFF,TGCAGCGTTGATGGGGCTAGCTGGGGCGATGAGCAGTTCTTC
TRBV20-1,TRBD2,TRBJ2-7,few,CSARASGRAYEQYF,TGCAGTGCCCGAGCTAGCGGGAGGGCCTACGAGCAGTACTTC
TRBV7-2,.,TRBJ2-7,many,CASSARPGEDEQYF,TGTGCCAGCAGCGCCCGTCCGGGGGAGGACGAGCAGTACTTC
TRBV4-3,.,TRBJ2-3,.,CASSPGPESSDTQYF,TGCGCCAGCAGCCCGGGACCAGAAAGTTCAGATACGCAGTATTTT
TRBV20-1,TRBD1,TRBJ2-3,few,CSALAADRGFTDTQYF,TGCAGTGCCCTCGCTGCGGACAGGGGCTTCACAGATACGCAGTATTTT
TRBV20-1,TRBD2,TRBJ2-7,.,CSARGLAGDRSYEQYF,TGCAGTGCTAGAGGATTAGCGGGGGACCGCTCCTACGAGCAGTACTTC
TRBV7-3,.,TRBJ2-3,.,CASSLNGRITDTQYF,TGTGCCAGCAGCTTAAACGGGAGAATCACAGATACGCAGTATTTT
TRBV7-3,TRBD2,TRBJ2-1,few,CASSLRHGREKGNEQFF,TGTGCCAGCAGCTTAAGACATGGGCGGGAGAAGGGTAATGAGCAGTTCTTC
TRBV7-2,.,TRBJ1-5,few,CASSLGSGINQPQHF,TGTGCCAGCAGCTTAGGCTCAGGGATCAATCAGCCCCAGCATTTT
TRBV7-9,TRBD1,TRBJ2-7,.,CASSLRGTDYEQYF,TGTGCCAGCAGCTTACGTGGGACAGACTACGAGCAGTACTTC
TRBV29-1,.,TRBJ2-2,many,CSVSLGANTGELFF,TGCAGCGTGAGTCTGGGGGCTAACACCGGGGAGCTGTTTTTT
TRBV25-1,.,TRBJ1-2,many,CASSDGHYGYTF,TGTGCCAGCAGTGATGGCCACTATGGCTACACCTTC
TRBV6-2/TRBV6-3,TRBD1,TRBJ2-1,many,CASSYSPGQGRFF,TGTGCCAGCAGTTACTCCCCGGGACAGGGGAGATTCTTC
TRBV10-3,.,TRBJ1-5,many,CAISESGPARYNQPQHF,TGTGCCATCAGTGAGTCGGGCCCGGCGCGGTACAATCAGCCCCAGCATTTT
TRBV13,TRBD1,TRBJ1-2,.,CASSLVSKGAYGYTF,TGTGCCAGCAGCTTAGTGAGCAAGGGGGCGTATGGCTACACCTTC
TRBV6-2/TRBV6-3,TRBD2,TRBJ2-7,.,CASWREGLNEQYF,TGTGCCAGCTGGAGGGAGGGCCTCAACGAGCAGTACTTC
TRBV7-2,TRBD1,TRBJ2-7,few,CASNAGTGGLGQYF,TGTGCCAGCAACGCCGGGACAGGGGGCCTTGGGCAGTACTTC